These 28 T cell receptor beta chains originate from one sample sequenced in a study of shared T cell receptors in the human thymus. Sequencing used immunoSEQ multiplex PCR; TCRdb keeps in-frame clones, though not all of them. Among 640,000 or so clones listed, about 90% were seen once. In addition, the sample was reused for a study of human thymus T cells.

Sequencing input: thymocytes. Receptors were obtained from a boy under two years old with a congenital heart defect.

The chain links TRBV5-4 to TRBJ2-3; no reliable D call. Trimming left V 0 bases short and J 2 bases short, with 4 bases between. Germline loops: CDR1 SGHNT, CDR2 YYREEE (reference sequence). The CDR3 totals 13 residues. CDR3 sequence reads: CASSLGATDTQYF. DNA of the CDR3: TGTGCCAGCAGCTTGGGGGCCACAGATACGCAGTATTTT.

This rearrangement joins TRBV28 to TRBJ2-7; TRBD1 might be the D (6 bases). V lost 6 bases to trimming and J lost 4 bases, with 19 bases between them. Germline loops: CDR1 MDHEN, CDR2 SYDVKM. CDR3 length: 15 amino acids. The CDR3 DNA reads TGTGCCAGCAGACCCCACAGGGAAAGGGCTTACGAGCAGTACTTC. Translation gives CASRPHRERAYEQYF.

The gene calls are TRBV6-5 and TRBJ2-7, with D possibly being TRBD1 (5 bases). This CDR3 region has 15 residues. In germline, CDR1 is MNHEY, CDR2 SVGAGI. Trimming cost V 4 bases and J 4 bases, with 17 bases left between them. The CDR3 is CASSSPRGGIYEQYF. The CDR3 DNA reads TGTGCCAGCAGTTCCCCTAGGGGCGGTATTTACGAGCAGTACTTC.

The CDR3 DNA sequence: TGTGCCAGCAGGAGGGCCGACAGGGGCTACCAAGAGACCCAGTACTTC. Its translation: CASRRADRGYQETQYF. V is TRBV27 and J is TRBJ2-5, with TRBD1 matching 8 bases. This CDR3 spans 16 amino acids. Germline CDR1 MNHEY, CDR2 SMNVEV (reference sequence). Germline trimming cut 6 bases from V and 0 bases from J; bases unmatched to any gene: 9.

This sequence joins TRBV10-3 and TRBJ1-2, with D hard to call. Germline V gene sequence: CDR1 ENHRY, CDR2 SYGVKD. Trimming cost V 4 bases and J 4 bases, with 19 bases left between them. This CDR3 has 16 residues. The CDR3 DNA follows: TGTGCCATCAGTGGGGATTGGGAGGGAACAGTCTATGGCTACACCTTC. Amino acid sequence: CAISGDWEGTVYGYTF.

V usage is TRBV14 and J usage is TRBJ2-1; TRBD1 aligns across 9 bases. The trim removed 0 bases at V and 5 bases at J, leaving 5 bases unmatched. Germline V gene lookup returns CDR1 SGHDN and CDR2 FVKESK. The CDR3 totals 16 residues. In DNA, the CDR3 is TGTGCCAGCAGCCAAGATGACAGGGGGGTCAACAATGAGCAGTTCTTC. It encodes CASSQDDRGVNNEQFF.

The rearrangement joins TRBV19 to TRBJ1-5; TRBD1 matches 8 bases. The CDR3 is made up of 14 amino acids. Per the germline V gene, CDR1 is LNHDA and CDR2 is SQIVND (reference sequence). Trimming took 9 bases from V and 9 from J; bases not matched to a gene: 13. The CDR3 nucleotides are TGTGCCAGCAGACAGGGGCTCGACGGAGGGCCCCAGCATTTT. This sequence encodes CASRQGLDGGPQHF. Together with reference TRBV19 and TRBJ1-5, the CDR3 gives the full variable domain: DGGITQSPKYLFRKEGQNVTLSCEQNLNHDAMYWYRQDPGQGLRLIYYSQIVNDFQKGDIAEGYSVSREKKESFPLTVTSAQKNPTAFYLCASRQGLDGGPQHFGDGTRLSIL.

The CDR3 nucleotides read TGTGCCATCAGTGACGGACAGGTGGGCACAGATACGCAGTATTTT. Its translation: CAISDGQVGTDTQYF. The gene calls are TRBV10-3 and TRBJ2-3, with 7 bases fitting TRBD1. The CDR3 consists of 15 residues. V dropped 3 bases and J dropped 1; count of bases not matched to a gene: 4. Germline CDR1 reads ENHRY; CDR2 reads SYGVKD.

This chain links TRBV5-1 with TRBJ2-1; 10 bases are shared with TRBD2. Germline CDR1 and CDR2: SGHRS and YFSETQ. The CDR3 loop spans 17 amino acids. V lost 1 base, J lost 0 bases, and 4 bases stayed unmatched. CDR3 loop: CASSLNLAGDSYNEQFF. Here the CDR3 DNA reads TGCGCCAGCAGCTTGAACCTAGCGGGGGACTCCTACAATGAGCAGTTCTTC.

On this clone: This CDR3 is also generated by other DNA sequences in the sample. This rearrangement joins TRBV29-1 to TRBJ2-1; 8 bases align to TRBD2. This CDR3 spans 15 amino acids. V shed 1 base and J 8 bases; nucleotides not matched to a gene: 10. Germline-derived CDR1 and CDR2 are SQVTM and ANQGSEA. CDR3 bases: TGCAGCGTTGAAGTAGCGGGGTGGGTTGGCGATGAGCAGTTCTTC. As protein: CSVEVAGWVGDEQFF.

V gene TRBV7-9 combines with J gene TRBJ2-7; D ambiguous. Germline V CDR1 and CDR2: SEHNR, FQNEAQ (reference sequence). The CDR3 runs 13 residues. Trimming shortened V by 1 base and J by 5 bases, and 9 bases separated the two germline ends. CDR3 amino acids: CASSLDAVHEQYF. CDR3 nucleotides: TGTGCCAGCAGCTTAGATGCGGTCCACGAGCAGTACTTC. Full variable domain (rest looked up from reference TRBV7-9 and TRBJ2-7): DTGVSQNPRHKITKRGQNVTFRCDPISEHNRLYWYRQTLGQGPEFLTYFQNEAQLEKSRLLSDRFSAERPKGSFSTLEIQRTEQGDSAMYLCASSLDAVHEQYFGPGTRLTVT.

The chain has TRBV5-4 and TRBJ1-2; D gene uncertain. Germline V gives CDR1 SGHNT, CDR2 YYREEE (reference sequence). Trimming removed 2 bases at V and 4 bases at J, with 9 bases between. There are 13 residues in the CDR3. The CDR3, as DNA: TGTGCCAGCAGCTTCGGGAAAATCTATGGCTACACCTTC. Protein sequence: CASSFGKIYGYTF.

CDR3 protein: CASSPLSGRYYEQFF. CDR3 nucleotides: TGTGCCAGTAGTCCGCTTAGCGGGAGGTATTATGAGCAGTTCTTC. This rearrangement joins TRBV19 to TRBJ2-1, with 10 bases that match TRBD2. J gave up 8 bases and V 5 bases, and 9 bases lay outside the gene matches. CDR1 and CDR2 (germline): LNHDA, SQIVND (reference sequence). The CDR3 loop spans 15 amino acids.

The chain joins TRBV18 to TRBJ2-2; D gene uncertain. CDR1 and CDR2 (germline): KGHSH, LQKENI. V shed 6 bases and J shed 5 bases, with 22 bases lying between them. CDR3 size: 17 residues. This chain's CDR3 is CASSPNQYFPRTGELFF. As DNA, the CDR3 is TGTGCCAGCTCCCCGAATCAGTATTTCCCGAGGACCGGGGAGCTGTTTTTT.

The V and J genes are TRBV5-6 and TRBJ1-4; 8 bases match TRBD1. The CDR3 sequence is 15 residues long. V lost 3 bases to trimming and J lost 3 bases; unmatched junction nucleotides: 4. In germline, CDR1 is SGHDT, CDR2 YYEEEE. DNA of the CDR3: TGTGCCAGCAGCTGGACAGGGACGGCTAATGAAAAACTGTTTTTT. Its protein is CASSWTGTANEKLFF.

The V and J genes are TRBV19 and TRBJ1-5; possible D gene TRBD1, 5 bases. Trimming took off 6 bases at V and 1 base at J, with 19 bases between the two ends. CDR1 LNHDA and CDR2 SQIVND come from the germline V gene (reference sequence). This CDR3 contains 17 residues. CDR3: CASSKGRNRLSNQPQHF. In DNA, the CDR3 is TGTGCCAGTAGCAAGGGGCGGAACCGTTTAAGCAATCAGCCCCAGCATTTT.

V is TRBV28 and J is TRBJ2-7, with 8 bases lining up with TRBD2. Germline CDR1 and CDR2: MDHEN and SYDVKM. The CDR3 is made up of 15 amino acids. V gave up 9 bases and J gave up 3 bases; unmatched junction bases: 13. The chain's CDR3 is CASNLPGTSHYEQYF. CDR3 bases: TGTGCCAGTAACCTCCCCGGGACTAGTCACTACGAGCAGTACTTC.

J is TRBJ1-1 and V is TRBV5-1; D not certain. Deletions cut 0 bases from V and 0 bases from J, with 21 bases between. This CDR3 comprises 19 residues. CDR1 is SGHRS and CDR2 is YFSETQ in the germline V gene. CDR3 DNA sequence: TGCGCCAGCAGCTTGGTACCAACTCCACACTACCAACTGAACACTGAAGCTTTCTTT. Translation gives CASSLVPTPHYQLNTEAFF. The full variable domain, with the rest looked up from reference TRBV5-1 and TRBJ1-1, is KAGVTQTPRYLIKTRGQQVTLSCSPISGHRSVSWYQQTPGQGLQFLFEYFSETQRNKGNFPGRFSGRQFSNSRSEMNVSTLELGDSALYLCASSLVPTPHYQLNTEAFFGQGTRLTVV.

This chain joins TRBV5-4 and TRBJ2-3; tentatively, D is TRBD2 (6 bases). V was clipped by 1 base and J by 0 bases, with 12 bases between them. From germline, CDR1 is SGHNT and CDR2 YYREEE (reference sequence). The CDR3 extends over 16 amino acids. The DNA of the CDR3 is TGTGCCAGCAGCTTGAAATTAGCGGTTAGCACAGATACGCAGTATTTT. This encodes CASSLKLAVSTDTQYF.

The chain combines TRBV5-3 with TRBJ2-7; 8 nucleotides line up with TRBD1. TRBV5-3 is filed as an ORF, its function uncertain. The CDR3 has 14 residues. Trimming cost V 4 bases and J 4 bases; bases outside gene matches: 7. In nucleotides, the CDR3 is TGTGCCAGAAGCCCGCGGGACAGGCAATACGAGCAGTACTTC. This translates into CARSPRDRQYEQYF.

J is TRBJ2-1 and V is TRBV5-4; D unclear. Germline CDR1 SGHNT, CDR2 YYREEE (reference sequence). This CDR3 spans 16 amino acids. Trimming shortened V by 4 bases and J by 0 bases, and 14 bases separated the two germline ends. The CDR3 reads CASSRRHVSSYNEQFF. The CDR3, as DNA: TGTGCCAGCAGCCGAAGACACGTGAGCTCCTACAATGAGCAGTTCTTC.

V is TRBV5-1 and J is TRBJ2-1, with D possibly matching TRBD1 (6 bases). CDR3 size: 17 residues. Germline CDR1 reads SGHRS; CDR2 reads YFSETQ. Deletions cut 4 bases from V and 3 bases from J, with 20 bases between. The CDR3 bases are TGCGCCAGCAGCCCAAACCTGGACAGAGCGGACTACAATGAGCAGTTCTTC. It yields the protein CASSPNLDRADYNEQFF.

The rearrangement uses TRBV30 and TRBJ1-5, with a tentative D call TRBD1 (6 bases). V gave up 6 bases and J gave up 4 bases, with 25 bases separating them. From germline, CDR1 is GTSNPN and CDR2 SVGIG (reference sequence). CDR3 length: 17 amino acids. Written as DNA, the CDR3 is TGTGCCTGCACGGTAGGACAGAGACAACGGCCTAATCAGCCCCAGCATTTT. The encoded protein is CACTVGQRQRPNQPQHF.

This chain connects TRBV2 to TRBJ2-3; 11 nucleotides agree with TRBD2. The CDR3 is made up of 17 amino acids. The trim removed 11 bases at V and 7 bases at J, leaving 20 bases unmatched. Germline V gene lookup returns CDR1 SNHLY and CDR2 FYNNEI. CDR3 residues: CARPTLISGLAVHTQYF. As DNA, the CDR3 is TGTGCCCGGCCGACCCTCATTTCGGGACTAGCGGTTCATACGCAGTATTTT.

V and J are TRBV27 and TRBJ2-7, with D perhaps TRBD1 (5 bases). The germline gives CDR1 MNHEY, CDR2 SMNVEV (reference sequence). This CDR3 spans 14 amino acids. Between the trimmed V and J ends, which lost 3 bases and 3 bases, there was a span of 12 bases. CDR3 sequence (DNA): TGTGCCAGCAGTTTCCCCAGGGCGGTCTACGAGCAGTACTTC. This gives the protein CASSFPRAVYEQYF.

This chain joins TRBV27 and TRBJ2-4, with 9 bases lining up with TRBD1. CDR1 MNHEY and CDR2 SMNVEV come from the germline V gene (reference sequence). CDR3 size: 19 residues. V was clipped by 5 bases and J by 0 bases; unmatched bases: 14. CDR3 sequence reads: CASSRSGTGMRIAKNIQYF. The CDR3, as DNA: TGTGCCAGCAGTCGATCCGGGACAGGGATGCGTATAGCCAAAAACATTCAGTACTTC.

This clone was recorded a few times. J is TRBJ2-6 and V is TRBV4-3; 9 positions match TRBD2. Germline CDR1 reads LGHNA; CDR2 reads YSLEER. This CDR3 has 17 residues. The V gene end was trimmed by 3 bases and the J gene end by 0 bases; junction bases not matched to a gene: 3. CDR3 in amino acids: CASSQTSGHSGANVLTF. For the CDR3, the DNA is TGCGCCAGCAGCCAGACTAGCGGCCACTCTGGGGCCAACGTCCTGACTTTC.

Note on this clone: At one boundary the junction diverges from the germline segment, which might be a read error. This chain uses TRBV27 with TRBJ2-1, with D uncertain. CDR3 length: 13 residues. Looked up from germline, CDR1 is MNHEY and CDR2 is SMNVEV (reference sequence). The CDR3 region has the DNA TGTGCCAGCAGTTTGGATTACTACCATGAGCAGTTCTTC. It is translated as CASSLDYYHEQFF.